The source of this T cell receptor beta chain is a study of blood T cell repertoires in COVID-19 (dated by TCRdb to between 2020 and 2021). Context from the whole study: Samples covering the acute and convalescent phases of COVID-19 were provided by collaborators in the United States, Italy and Spain. The prospective study material was composed of cDNA or gDNA derived from T cells, B-cell-depleted T cells, or PBMCs. The dataset comprised deeply sampled blood TCRbeta repertoires from subjects exposed to, actively infected with, or recovered from COVID-19. The repertoires were released in a freely available public database meant as a resource for research on the immune response to SARS-CoV-2. The samples were drawn from two sources: the first 160 participants of the ongoing ImmuneRACE study, and fewer than 1,500 subjects contributed by 6 global collaborators. The sample metadata nearly always contained a de-identified subject ID, COVID-19 status, age in years and sex. Where available, HLA class I and class II types were obtained from metadata supplied by the sample provider rather than from assay-based typing. The research as a whole found: The amount of clinical and demographic metadata varied by source and participant and was provided uncurated.

As to this clone: Its antigen specificity is not known. No base qualities exist here, and no much larger clone lies one base off it.

TCRbeta CDR3 regions were amplified from genomic DNA using the immunoSEQ Assay, a bias-controlled multiplex PCR. The authors' pipeline ran thus. Within the assay, amplification of reference gene primers was used to estimate how many nucleated cells each sample contained. Sequence reads were collapsed and filtered to measure the absolute abundance of every unique TCRbeta CDR3 rearrangement. Productive Simpson clonality was computed per sample as the square root of Simpson's diversity index over productive rearrangements. As stored in TCRdb, this immuneACCESS dataset retains in-frame rearrangements with V and J assigned. A fraction of the clones does not appear; measured against another copy, unresolved V genes explain less than half of the discrepancy, and the remainder lacks a known reason. V and J calls and clone size come straight from that table; D and trimming were deduced from the DNA. This sample is represented by roughly 140,000 clones; 88% of them were singletons. More than 1% of the sample rests with the top ten.

The germline ends are 18 bases apart after V is trimmed by 6 bases and J by 2 bases. The CDR3 has 16 amino acids, counting the end cysteine and phenylalanine. The read is trimmed to its CDR3 DNA, 48 bases read in frame from base 1. As encoded in the germline V gene, CDR1 is MDHEN while CDR2 is SYDVKM. In the prospective study, participants were about 18 to 100 years old, resided in 20 to 30 geographic areas of the United States, and were enrolled through a virtual design. In the prospective study, cohorts were assigned on the basis of participant-reported clinical history obtained from a screening survey and a study questionnaire. In the prospective study, whole blood, serum and a nasopharyngeal or oropharyngeal swab were collected from each participant by mobile phlebotomists. Additional blood draws and questionnaires over an approximately two-month period could optionally be provided by prospective study participants. Before DNA extraction, blood samples from the prospective study were shipped at room temperature or frozen.

The clonotype comes from a woman aged 25 to 39 with acute COVID-19. The V and J genes are TRBV28 and TRBJ2-3, with TRBD2 tentatively as D gene (6 bases match). The sample comprised PBMCs or T cells enriched from blood (not recorded which). The CDR3 corresponds to CASRRTGTLNTDTQYF. The bases read TGTGCCAGCAGACGAACCGGGACTCTAAACACAGATACGCAGTATTTT. The full variable domain, with segments outside the CDR3 supplied by the reference TRBV28 and TRBJ2-3 proteins, appears as DVKVTQSSRYLVKRTGEKVFLECVQDMDHENMFWYRQDPGLGLRLIYFSYDVKMKEKGDIPEGYSVSREKKERFSLILESASTNQTSMYLCASRRTGTLNTDTQYFGPGTRLTVL.